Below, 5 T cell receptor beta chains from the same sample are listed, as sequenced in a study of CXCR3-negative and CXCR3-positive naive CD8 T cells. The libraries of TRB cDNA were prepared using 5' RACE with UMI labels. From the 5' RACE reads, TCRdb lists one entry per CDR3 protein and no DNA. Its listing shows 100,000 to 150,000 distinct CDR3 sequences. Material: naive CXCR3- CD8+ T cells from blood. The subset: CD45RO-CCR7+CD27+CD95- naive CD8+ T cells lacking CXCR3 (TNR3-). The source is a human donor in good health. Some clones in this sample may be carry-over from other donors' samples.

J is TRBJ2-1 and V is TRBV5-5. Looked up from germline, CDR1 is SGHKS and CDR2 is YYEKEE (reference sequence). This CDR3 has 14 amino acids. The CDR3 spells CASSLVFGDYEQFF.

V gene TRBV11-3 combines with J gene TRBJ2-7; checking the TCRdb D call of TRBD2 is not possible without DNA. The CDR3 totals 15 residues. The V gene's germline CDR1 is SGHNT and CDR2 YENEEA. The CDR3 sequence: CASSPISGPSYEQYF.

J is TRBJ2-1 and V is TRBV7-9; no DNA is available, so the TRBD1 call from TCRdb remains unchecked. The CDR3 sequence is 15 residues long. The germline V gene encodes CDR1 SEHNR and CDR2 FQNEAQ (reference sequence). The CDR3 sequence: CASSFSGPIYNEQFF.

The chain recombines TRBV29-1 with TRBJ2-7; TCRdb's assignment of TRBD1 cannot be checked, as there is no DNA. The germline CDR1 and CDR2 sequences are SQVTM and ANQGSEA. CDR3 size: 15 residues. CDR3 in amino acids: CSVHGVGTGEVEQYF.

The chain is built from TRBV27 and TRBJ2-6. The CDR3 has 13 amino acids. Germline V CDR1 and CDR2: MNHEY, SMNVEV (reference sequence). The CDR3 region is CASAASGANVLTF.